Listed here is a single T cell receptor beta chain. Its antigen is still unknown. There are no base qualities to consult, and no much larger clone falls within one base. These data originate in a study of blood T cell repertoires in COVID-19 (dated by TCRdb to the early 2020s). In the study overall: Samples from collaborators originated in the United States, Italy and Spain and spanned both the acute and convalescent phases of COVID-19. The material from the prospective study consisted of cDNA or gDNA derived from T cells, B-cell-depleted T cells, or PBMCs. Deeply sampled blood TCRbeta repertoires from subjects exposed to, actively infected with, or recovered from COVID-19 were included in the dataset. The repertoires were released in a freely available public database meant as a resource for research on the immune response to SARS-CoV-2. The samples were drawn from two sources: the first 160 participants of the ongoing ImmuneRACE study, and some 1,300 subjects contributed by 6 global collaborators. The sample metadata nearly always contained a de-identified subject ID, COVID-19 status, age in years and sex. Where HLA class I and class II types were available, the types were taken from metadata supplied by the sample provider, not from assay-based typing.

In Seattle, one collaborating source enrolled patients while the infection was active and tracked those patients longitudinally over the course of disease. The collaborating institutions used their own protocols to collect whole blood in K2EDTA tubes. Collaborator samples were shipped for TCRbeta analysis as frozen whole blood, isolated PBMCs, or DNA extracted from either sample type. CDR3 length: 13 amino acids, cysteine to phenylalanine. Kept here is only the CDR3 DNA, which spans 39 bases and is read in frame from base 1. Relative to germline, V is 4 bases shorter and J is 0 bases shorter, with 4 bases between their ends. What the research found in general, with its limitations: How much clinical and demographic metadata was included differed by source and by participant, and the metadata was provided uncurated.

The immunoSEQ Assay, a bias-controlled multiplex PCR, was used to amplify TCRbeta CDR3 regions from genomic DNA. The authors' pipeline ran thus. Within the assay, amplification of reference gene primers was used to estimate how many nucleated cells each sample contained. To quantify the absolute abundance of each unique TCRbeta CDR3 rearrangement, sequence reads were collapsed and filtered. For each sample, productive Simpson clonality was calculated by taking the square root of Simpson's diversity index across productive rearrangements. TCRdb provides this immuneACCESS table in a form limited to in-frame rearrangements. Some clones are lacking; in checked studies, under half of them reflect an unresolved V gene, and why the rest are absent is not known. V and J calls and clone size are copied from that table; D and trimming were computed from the DNA. Present in this sample are 200,000 to 250,000 clones, 75% to 85% of which were seen just once. Roughly 8.2% of the sample is in the top ten clones.

In this chain, TRBV12-3 or TRBV12-4 is recombined with TRBJ1-5, with no D gene named confidently. This receptor was taken from a woman over 75 with COVID-19, enrolled during active disease. The sample comprised peripheral blood. CDR3 sequence: CASSSYSNQPQHF. The sequenced DNA: TGTGCCAGCAGTTCTTATAGCAATCAGCCCCAGCATTTT.